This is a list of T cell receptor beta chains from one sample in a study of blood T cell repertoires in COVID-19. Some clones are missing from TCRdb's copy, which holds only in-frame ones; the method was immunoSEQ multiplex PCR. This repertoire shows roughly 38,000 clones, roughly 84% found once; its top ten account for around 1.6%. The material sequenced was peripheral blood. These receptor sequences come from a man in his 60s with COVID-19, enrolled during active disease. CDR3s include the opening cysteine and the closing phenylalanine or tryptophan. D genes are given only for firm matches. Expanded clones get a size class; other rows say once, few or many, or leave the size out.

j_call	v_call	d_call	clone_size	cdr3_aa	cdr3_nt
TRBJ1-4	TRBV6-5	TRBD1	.	CASSYSLDRVREKLFF	TGTGCCAGCAGTTACTCCCTGGACAGGGTTAGGGAAAAACTGTTTTTT
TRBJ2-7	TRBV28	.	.	CASSLGLGGPSSYEQYF	TGTGCCAGCAGTTTAGGGTTAGGGGGACCGAGCTCCTACGAGCAGTACTTC
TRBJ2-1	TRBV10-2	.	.	CATLPGQSYEQFF	TGCGCCACCCTCCCAGGACAGTCCTATGAGCAGTTCTTC
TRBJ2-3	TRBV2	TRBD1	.	CASSERGRGSGDTQYF	TGTGCCAGCAGTGAACGTGGCAGGGGGTCGGGGGATACGCAGTATTTT
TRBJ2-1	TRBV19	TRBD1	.	CASSTGDAQFF	TGTGCCAGCTCCACAGGGGACGCGCAGTTCTTC
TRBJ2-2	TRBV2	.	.	CASSVGQGNTGELFF	TGTGCCAGCAGTGTGGGGCAGGGGAACACCGGGGAGCTGTTTTTT
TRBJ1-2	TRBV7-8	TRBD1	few	CASSFDRGNYGYTF	TGTGCCAGCAGCTTTGACAGGGGAAACTATGGCTACACCTTC
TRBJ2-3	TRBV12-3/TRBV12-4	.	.	CASSFWQTDTQYF	TGTGCCAGCAGTTTTTGGCAAACGGATACGCAGTATTTT
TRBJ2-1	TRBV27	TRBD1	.	CASSLYGRGFYNEQFF	TGTGCCAGCAGTTTATACGGCAGGGGGTTCTACAATGAGCAGTTCTTC
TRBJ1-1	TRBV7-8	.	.	CASSRGIEGTEAFF	TGTGCCAGCAGCCGAGGGATCGAGGGAACTGAAGCTTTCTTT
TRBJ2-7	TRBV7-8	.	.	CASTAPGVYEQYF	TGTGCCAGCACCGCGCCGGGGGTCTACGAGCAGTACTTC
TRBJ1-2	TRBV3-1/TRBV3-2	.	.	CASSQDTGRGGYTF	TGTGCCAGCAGCCAAGATACGGGAAGGGGGGGCTACACCTTC
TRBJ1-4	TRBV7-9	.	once	CASSYGAPWEKLFF	TGTGCCAGCAGCTACGGAGCCCCATGGGAAAAACTGTTTTTT
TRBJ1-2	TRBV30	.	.	CAWRVGKQQGYTF	TGTGCCTGGAGGGTCGGGAAACAGCAGGGCTACACCTTC
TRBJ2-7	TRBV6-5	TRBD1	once	CASSRGQEYEQYF	TGTGCCAGCAGTAGGGGACAGGAATACGAGCAGTACTTC
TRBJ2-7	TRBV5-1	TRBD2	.	CASSFLAGSVYEQYF	TGCGCCAGCAGCTTCCTAGCGGGAAGTGTCTACGAGCAGTACTTC
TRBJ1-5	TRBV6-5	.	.	CASSGGVHQPQHF	TGTGCCAGCAGCGGGGGGGTTCATCAGCCCCAGCATTTT
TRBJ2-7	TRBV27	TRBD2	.	CASSLEAGPYEQYF	TGTGCCAGCAGTTTGGAAGCGGGGCCCTACGAGCAGTACTTC
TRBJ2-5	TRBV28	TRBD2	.	CASSFAGTSGLGFTQYF	TGTGCCAGCAGTTTCGCTGGGACTAGCGGTCTAGGCTTCACCCAGTACTTC
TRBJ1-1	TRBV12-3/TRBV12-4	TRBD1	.	CASSLQGATEAFF	TGTGCCAGCAGCTTACAGGGGGCCACTGAAGCTTTCTTT
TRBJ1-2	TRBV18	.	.	CASSPNREPSYTF	TGTGCCAGCTCACCGAATCGAGAGCCGAGCTACACCTTC
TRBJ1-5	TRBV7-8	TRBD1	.	CASSLTGANNQPQHF	TGTGCCAGCAGCTTAACAGGGGCCAATAATCAGCCCCAGCATTTT
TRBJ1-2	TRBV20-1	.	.	CSAPREGGYTF	TGCAGTGCTCCCAGGGAAGGTGGCTACACCTTC
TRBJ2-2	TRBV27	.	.	CASSWARGTGELFF	TGTGCCAGCAGTTGGGCCCGAGGGACCGGGGAGCTGTTTTTT
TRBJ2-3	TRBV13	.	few	CASSATVDRGPTDTQYF	TGTGCCAGCAGCGCCACGGTGGACAGAGGACCCACAGATACGCAGTATTTT
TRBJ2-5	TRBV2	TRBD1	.	CASRSTGKTQYF	TGTGCCAGCCGTTCGACAGGGAAGACCCAGTACTTC
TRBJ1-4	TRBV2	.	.	CASNFGQMATNEKLFF	TGTGCCAGCAATTTCGGACAGATGGCAACTAATGAAAAACTGTTTTTT
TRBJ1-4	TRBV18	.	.	CASSRATPAANEKLFF	TGTGCCAGCTCACGGGCCACCCCAGCTGCTAATGAAAAACTGTTTTTT
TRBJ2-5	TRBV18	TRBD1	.	CASSPKQGVGETQYF	TGTGCCAGCTCACCAAAACAGGGGGTCGGAGAGACCCAGTACTTC
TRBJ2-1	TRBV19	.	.	CASSARGTEPAEQFF	TGTGCCAGTAGTGCTCGGGGGACAGAACCAGCCGAGCAGTTCTTC
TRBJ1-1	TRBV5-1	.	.	CASSSGVVNTEAFF	TGCGCCAGCAGCTCAGGGGTGGTGAACACTGAAGCTTTCTTT
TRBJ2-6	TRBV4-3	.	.	CASSQDRYSGANVLTF	TGCGCCAGCAGCCAAGACAGGTATTCTGGGGCCAACGTCCTGACTTTC
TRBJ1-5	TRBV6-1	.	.	CASSEGKGQPQHF	TGTGCCAGCAGTGAAGGCAAGGGGCAGCCCCAGCATTTT
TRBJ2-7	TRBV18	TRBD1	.	CASSPGQGTYEQYF	TGTGCCAGCTCACCGGGACAGGGCACCTACGAGCAGTACTTC
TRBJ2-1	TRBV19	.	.	CASSIISGGNEQFF	TGTGCCAGTAGTATCATTTCAGGGGGGAATGAGCAGTTCTTC
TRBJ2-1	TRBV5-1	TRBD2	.	CASSLEAGGSYNEQFF	TGCGCCAGCAGCTTGGAGGCGGGAGGCTCCTACAATGAGCAGTTCTTC
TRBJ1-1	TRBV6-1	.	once	CASSEGEAGGLF	TGTGCCAGCAGTGAAGGAGAGGCCGGAGGTCTCTTT